Listed below are T cell receptor beta chains from one sample, sequenced in a study of beta chain features in type 1 diabetes. Repertoires were generated with immunoSEQ multiplex PCR, while TCRdb's copy carries only in-frame clones and drops some. The sample lists about 59,000 clones; approximately 62% were seen once. Sequences were obtained from Tregs from blood. The receptors come from a woman younger than 30 in good health. Each CDR3 is given with its conserved first and last residue. Fields, in order: D gene, J gene, clone size, V gene, CDR3 DNA, CDR3 protein. A D gene is named only where the DNA matches it firmly. Where a row states a size, it is once, few, many or the class of an expanded clone; other rows omit it.

D gene: TRBD2
J gene: TRBJ2-1
clone size: .
V gene: TRBV7-9
CDR3 DNA: TGTGCCAGCAGCTTATCGGTTTCTAGCGGGAGAAACAATGAGCAGTTCTTC
CDR3 protein: CASSLSVSSGRNNEQFF

D gene: TRBD1
J gene: TRBJ1-4
clone size: .
V gene: TRBV4-1
CDR3 DNA: TGCGCCAGCAGCCAAGATCAGGGACAGGGGGCGGCTAATGAAAAACTGTTTTTT
CDR3 protein: CASSQDQGQGAANEKLFF

D gene: .
J gene: TRBJ1-4
clone size: .
V gene: TRBV5-1
CDR3 DNA: TGCGCCAGCAGCCTGGGGGGTTCCCCAGGGGCTGAAAAACTGTTTTTT
CDR3 protein: CASSLGGSPGAEKLFF

D gene: .
J gene: TRBJ2-1
clone size: .
V gene: TRBV11-2
CDR3 DNA: TGTGCCAGCAGCTTAGGACTAGCCTACAATGAGCAGTTCTTC
CDR3 protein: CASSLGLAYNEQFF

D gene: .
J gene: TRBJ2-3
clone size: .
V gene: TRBV7-2
CDR3 DNA: TGTGCCAGCAGCTTAGTCCCCGGGACTCCCCGAGGTACGCAGTATTTT
CDR3 protein: CASSLVPGTPRGTQYF

D gene: .
J gene: TRBJ2-1
clone size: .
V gene: TRBV5-6
CDR3 DNA: TGTGCCAGCAGCTTGTATCATGAGCAGTTCTTC
CDR3 protein: CASSLYHEQFF

D gene: .
J gene: TRBJ1-2
clone size: few
V gene: TRBV9
CDR3 DNA: TGTGCCAGCAGCCCCCACGGGTCTAACTATGGCTACACCTTC
CDR3 protein: CASSPHGSNYGYTF

D gene: .
J gene: TRBJ2-1
clone size: .
V gene: TRBV6-4
CDR3 DNA: TGTGCCAGCAGTGACTCGAGTCTAGCTGGCGAGCAGTTCTTC
CDR3 protein: CASSDSSLAGEQFF

D gene: .
J gene: TRBJ1-1
clone size: .
V gene: TRBV25-1
CDR3 DNA: TGTGCCAGCAGTGCCAGGGGCTTGGCCGGGGCTTTCTTT
CDR3 protein: CASSARGLAGAFF

D gene: TRBD1
J gene: TRBJ1-1
clone size: .
V gene: TRBV4-1
CDR3 DNA: TGCGCCAGCAGACCTAAACCCCGGGACAGGGGGACTGAAGCTTTCTTT
CDR3 protein: CASRPKPRDRGTEAFF

D gene: TRBD1
J gene: TRBJ2-7
clone size: .
V gene: TRBV6-6
CDR3 DNA: TGTGCCAGCGTTCCGGGACAGTGGACCTACGAGCAGTACTTC
CDR3 protein: CASVPGQWTYEQYF